The 9 T cell receptor beta chains below were found in one sample sequenced in a study of control samples from healthy donors and cancer patients. TCRdb's table, derived via immunoSEQ multiplex PCR, lists solely in-frame clones and lacks some. This table has over 75,000 clones, roughly 86% appearing once. The source material was blood. These receptors were taken from a man aged 55-75 years in good health.

V is TRBV6-5 and J is TRBJ2-2; 8 bases align to TRBD1. Germline assignment: CDR1 MNHEY and CDR2 SVGAGI. The ends lost 6 bases at V and 7 bases at J; junction bases unmatched: 4. There are 13 residues in the CDR3. The CDR3 loop is CASSAGGYGELFF. The DNA of the CDR3 is TGTGCCAGCAGCGCAGGGGGCTACGGGGAGCTGTTTTTT.

The chain combines TRBV28 with TRBJ2-7; 9 nucleotides agree with TRBD1. Trimming cost V 3 bases and J 3 bases; bases outside gene matches: 9. Germline CDR1 MDHEN, CDR2 SYDVKM. The CDR3 is 16 residues long. The CDR3 sequence: CASSLALGQGLYEQYF. In DNA form, the CDR3 reads TGTGCCAGCAGTTTGGCCCTAGGACAGGGGCTCTACGAGCAGTACTTC.

CDR3 amino acids: CASSLVWTSGGARTDTQYF. The CDR3 region has the DNA TGCGCCAGCAGCTTGGTATGGACTAGCGGGGGGGCCCGCACAGATACGCAGTATTTT. V gene TRBV5-1 combines with J gene TRBJ2-3; 15 nucleotides align to TRBD2. Germline loops: CDR1 SGHRS, CDR2 YFSETQ. The CDR3 sequence is 19 residues long. The junction had 6 bases not matched to a gene; V was cut back by 0 bases and J by 1 base. Using reference TRBV5-1 and TRBJ2-3 for the parts outside the CDR3, the full variable domain is KAGVTQTPRYLIKTRGQQVTLSCSPISGHRSVSWYQQTPGQGLQFLFEYFSETQRNKGNFPGRFSGRQFSNSRSEMNVSTLELGDSALYLCASSLVWTSGGARTDTQYFGPGTRLTVL.

V gene TRBV7-9 combines with J gene TRBJ2-5; D remains unclear. Trimming pared 0 bases from V and 5 bases from J, leaving 10 bases between. From germline, CDR1 is SEHNR and CDR2 FQNEAQ (reference sequence). The length of the CDR3 is 14 residues. The CDR3 is CASSLAAGMETQYF. Written as DNA, the CDR3 is TGTGCCAGCAGCTTAGCTGCCGGAATGGAGACCCAGTACTTC. The complete variable domain, with remaining parts taken from reference TRBV7-9 and TRBJ2-5, reads DTGVSQNPRHKITKRGQNVTFRCDPISEHNRLYWYRQTLGQGPEFLTYFQNEAQLEKSRLLSDRFSAERPKGSFSTLEIQRTEQGDSAMYLCASSLAAGMETQYFGPGTRLLVL.

The rearrangement links TRBV7-9 to TRBJ2-7; D remains ambiguous. This CDR3 contains 15 residues. Per the germline V gene, CDR1 is SEHNR and CDR2 is FQNEAQ (reference sequence). V was clipped by 5 bases and J by 0 bases, with 14 bases between them. CDR3 loop: CASSPRPTYSYEQYF. In DNA, the CDR3 is TGTGCCAGCAGCCCCCGGCCTACCTACTCCTACGAGCAGTACTTC.

The chain combines TRBV5-5 with TRBJ1-6; the D gene is possibly TRBD1 (5 bases). V was shortened by 1 base and J by 7 bases, with 15 bases between the two germline ends. In germline, CDR1 is SGHKS, CDR2 YYEKEE (reference sequence). CDR3 length equals 16 residues. The CDR3 region is CASSLYYGARNSPLHF. The CDR3 DNA reads as TGTGCCAGCAGCTTGTACTATGGGGCCAGGAATTCACCCCTCCACTTT.

V and J are TRBV27 and TRBJ2-7, with 10 bases aligning to TRBD1. V trimming: 5 bases; J trimming: 8 bases; junction bases outside the gene matches: 12. This CDR3 is 15 amino acids long. The germline V gene encodes CDR1 MNHEY and CDR2 SMNVEV (reference sequence). The CDR3 DNA follows: TGTGCCAGCAGTACCAGGGACAGGGGTTTACCCAAGCAGTACTTC. It yields the protein CASSTRDRGLPKQYF.

The chain uses TRBV2 and TRBJ1-6; D perhaps matches TRBD1 (6 bases). CDR1 SNHLY and CDR2 FYNNEI come from the germline V gene. This CDR3 has 13 amino acids. V lost 8 bases and J lost 6, with 11 bases in between. Here the CDR3 reads CASSGTPNSPLHF. CDR3 nucleotide sequence: TGTGCCAGCTCCGGGACACCTAATTCACCCCTCCACTTT.

This chain connects TRBV7-9 to TRBJ1-5; 11 nucleotides line up with TRBD1. The CDR3 totals 14 residues. J lost 6 bases, V lost 8 bases, and 6 bases had no gene match. Germline assignment: CDR1 SEHNR and CDR2 FQNEAQ (reference sequence). This chain's CDR3 is CASSDRGPGQPQHF. CDR3 coding DNA: TGTGCCAGCTCGGACAGGGGGCCGGGTCAGCCCCAGCATTTT.